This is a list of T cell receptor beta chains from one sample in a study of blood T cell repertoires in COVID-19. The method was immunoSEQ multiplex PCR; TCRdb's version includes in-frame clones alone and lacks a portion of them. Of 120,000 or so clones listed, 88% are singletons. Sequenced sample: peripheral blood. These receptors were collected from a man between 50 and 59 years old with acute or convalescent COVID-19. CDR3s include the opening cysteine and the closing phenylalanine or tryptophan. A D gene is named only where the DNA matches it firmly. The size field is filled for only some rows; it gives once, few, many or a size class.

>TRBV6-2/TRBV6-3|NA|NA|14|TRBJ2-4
TGTGCCAGCACCCCTGCGGGGATTAAGGTCATTCAGTACTTC
CASTPAGIKVIQYF
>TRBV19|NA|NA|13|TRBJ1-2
TGTGCCAGTAGTATATCAGGAAACTATGGCTACACCTTC
CASSISGNYGYTF
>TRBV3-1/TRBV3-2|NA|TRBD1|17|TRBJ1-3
TGTGCCAGCAGCCAGGACAGGTCCCCATCCTCTGGAAACACCATATATTTT
CASSQDRSPSSGNTIYF
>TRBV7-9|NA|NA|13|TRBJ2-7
TGTGCCAGCAGTCCCCCCTGGAGCGGCGAGCAGTACTTC
CASSPPWSGEQYF
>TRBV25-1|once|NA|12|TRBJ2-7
TGTGCCACCCGGGACAACCCCTACGAGCAGTACTTC
CATRDNPYEQYF
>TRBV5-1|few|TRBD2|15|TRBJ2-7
TGCGCCAGCAGCTTGGGCGGCGGGAGGGCAAACGAGCAGTACTTC
CASSLGGGRANEQYF
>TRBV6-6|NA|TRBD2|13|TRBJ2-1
TGTGCCAGCACTAGCGGGAGGGGCTATGAGCAGTTCTTC
CASTSGRGYEQFF
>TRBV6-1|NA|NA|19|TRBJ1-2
TGTGCCAGCAGTGAACCTCCGGGACAACTGGCTAGCTCTGGCTATGGCTACACCTTC
CASSEPPGQLASSGYGYTF
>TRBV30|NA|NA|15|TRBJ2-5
TGTGCCTGGAGTACTCGGGGTGGGGGGAAAGAGACCCAGTACTTC
CAWSTRGGGKETQYF
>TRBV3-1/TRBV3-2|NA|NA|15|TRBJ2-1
TGTGCCAGCAGCCCGGGTTGGGCTAGCCCCAATGAGCAGTTCTTC
CASSPGWASPNEQFF
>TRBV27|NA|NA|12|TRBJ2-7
TGTGCCAGCAGCACAGGGATACGAGAGCAGTACTTC
CASSTGIREQYF
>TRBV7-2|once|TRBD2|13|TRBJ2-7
TGTGCCAGCAGCTCTAGCGGGCTCTACGAGCAGTACTTC
CASSSSGLYEQYF
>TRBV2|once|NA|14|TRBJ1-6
TGTGCCAGCAGTGACCAGGGTTTGAATTCACCCCTCCACTTT
CASSDQGLNSPLHF
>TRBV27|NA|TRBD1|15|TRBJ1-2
TGTGCCAGCAGTCTAAGGACAGGGATTAACTATGGCTACACCTTC
CASSLRTGINYGYTF
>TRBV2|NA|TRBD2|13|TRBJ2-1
TGTGCCAAAGAGGGACTAGCGAACAATGAGCAGTTCTTC
CAKEGLANNEQFF
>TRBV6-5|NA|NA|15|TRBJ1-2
TGTGCCAGCAGTTACCTTTGGGGACTTGACTATGGCTACACCTTC
CASSYLWGLDYGYTF
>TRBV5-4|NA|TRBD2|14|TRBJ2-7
TGTGCCAGCAGGTTAGCGGGAGGGCCTTACGAGCAGTACTTC
CASRLAGGPYEQYF
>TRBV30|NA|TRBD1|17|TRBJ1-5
TGTGCCTGGAGTTCCACAGTCCTACAGGGGTTCAATCAGCCCCAGCATTTT
CAWSSTVLQGFNQPQHF
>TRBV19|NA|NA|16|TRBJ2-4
TGTGCCAGTAGTAGCGCTAGGGGACTAGCCAAAAACATTCAGTACTTC
CASSSARGLAKNIQYF
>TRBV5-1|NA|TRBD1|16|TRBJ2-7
TGCGCCAGCGCAATCTCACAGGGGGGATGGCCCTACGAGCAGTACTTC
CASAISQGGWPYEQYF
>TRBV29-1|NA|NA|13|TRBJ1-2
TGCAGCGTTGAAGAGAGGCGAGGAGGAGGCTACACCTTC
CSVEERRGGGYTF
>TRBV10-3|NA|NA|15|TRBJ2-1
TGTGCCATCACCACCGGGACAAAGACCTACAATGAGCAGTTCTTC
CAITTGTKTYNEQFF
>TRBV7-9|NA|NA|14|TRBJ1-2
TGTGCCAGCAGTACAGACAGGCGGGCGCGAGGCTACACCTTC
CASSTDRRARGYTF
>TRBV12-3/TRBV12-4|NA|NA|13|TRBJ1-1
TGTGCCAGCAGTACCGGGGGGTTCGCTGAAGCTTTCTTT
CASSTGGFAEAFF
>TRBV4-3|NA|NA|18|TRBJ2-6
TGCGCCAGCAGCCAAGATGCCGGACACCCCTCTGGGGCCAACGTCCTGACTTTC
CASSQDAGHPSGANVLTF
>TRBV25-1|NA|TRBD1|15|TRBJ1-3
TGTGCCAGCAGTGTAGACAGGGGATTAAGGAACACCATATATTTT
CASSVDRGLRNTIYF
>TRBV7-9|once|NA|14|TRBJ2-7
TGTGCCAGCAGCTTAGGCCTAGCAATCAACGAGCAGTACTTC
CASSLGLAINEQYF
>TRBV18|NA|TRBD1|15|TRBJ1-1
TGTGCCAGCTCACCGTCACAGGGGAGGACGCCTGAAGCTTTCTTT
CASSPSQGRTPEAFF
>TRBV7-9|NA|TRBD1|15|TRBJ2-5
TGTGCCAGCAGCAACCCGGGACAGGGGGAAGAGACCCAGTACTTC
CASSNPGQGEETQYF
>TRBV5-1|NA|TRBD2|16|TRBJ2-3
TGCGCCAGCAGCTTGGGAGCAGCGGGAGGTTCAGATACGCAGTATTTT
CASSLGAAGGSDTQYF
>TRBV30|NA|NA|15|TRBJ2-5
TGTGCCTGGAATCGGGTCCCACGAGGAGGAGAGACCCAGTACTTC
CAWNRVPRGGETQYF
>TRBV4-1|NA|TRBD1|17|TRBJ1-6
TGCGCCAGCAGCCAAGATCGGTGGGACAGGGGTGGATCACCCCTCCACTTT
CASSQDRWDRGGSPLHF
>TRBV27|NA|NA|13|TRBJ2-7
TGTGCCAGCACCCAATGGAGGCCCTACGAGCAGTACTTC
CASTQWRPYEQYF
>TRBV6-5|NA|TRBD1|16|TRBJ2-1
TGTGCCAGCAGTTATTCGACCGGGACAGGATCCAATGAGCAGTTCTTC
CASSYSTGTGSNEQFF
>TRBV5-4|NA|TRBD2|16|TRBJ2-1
TGTGCCAGCAGCTCCCAGACTAGCGGCTCCTACAATGAGCAGTTCTTC
CASSSQTSGSYNEQFF
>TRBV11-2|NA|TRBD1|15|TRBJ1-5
TGTGCCAGCAGCCAAGCCGGGACAGGGAATCAGCCCCAGCATTTT
CASSQAGTGNQPQHF
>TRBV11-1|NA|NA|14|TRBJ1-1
TGTGCCAGCAGCCCCGGTGGGGGATTGGGGGCCGCTTTCTTT
CASSPGGGLGAAFF
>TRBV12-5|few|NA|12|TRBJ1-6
TGTGCTAGTTCAACAGGGTGGTCACCCCTCCACTTT
CASSTGWSPLHF
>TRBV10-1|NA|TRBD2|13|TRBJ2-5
TGCGCCAGCAGTGAGGGGACTAGAGAGACCCAGTACTTC
CASSEGTRETQYF
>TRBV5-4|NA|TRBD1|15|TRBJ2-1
TGTGCCAGCAGCTTGGGGGGACAGGGGATCGGTGAGCAGTTCTTC
CASSLGGQGIGEQFF
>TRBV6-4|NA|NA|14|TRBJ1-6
TGTGCCAGCAAGACGGGGGTAACCCATTCACCCCTCCACTTT
CASKTGVTHSPLHF